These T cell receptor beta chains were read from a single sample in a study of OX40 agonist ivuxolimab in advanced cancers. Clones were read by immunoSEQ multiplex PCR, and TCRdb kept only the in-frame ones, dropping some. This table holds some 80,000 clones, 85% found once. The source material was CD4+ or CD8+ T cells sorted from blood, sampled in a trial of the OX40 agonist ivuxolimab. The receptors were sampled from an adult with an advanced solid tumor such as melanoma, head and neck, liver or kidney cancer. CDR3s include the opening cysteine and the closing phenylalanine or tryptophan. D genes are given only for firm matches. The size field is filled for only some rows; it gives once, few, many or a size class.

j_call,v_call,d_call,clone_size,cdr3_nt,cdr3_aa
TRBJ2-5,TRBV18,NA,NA,TGTGCCAGCTCACCACAGGGCGGAGGGTACGAGACCCAGTACTTC,CASSPQGGGYETQYF
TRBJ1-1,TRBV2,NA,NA,TGTGCCAGCAGTGTTACAAAGGCTGAAGCTTTCTTT,CASSVTKAEAFF
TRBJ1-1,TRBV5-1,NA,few,TGCGCCAGCAGCTTGTCCTCCGCGGGGGCAGGCACTGAAGCTTTCTTT,CASSLSSAGAGTEAFF
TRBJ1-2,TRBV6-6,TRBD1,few,TGTGCCAGCATGAACGCGACAGGGAATTATGGCTACACCTTC,CASMNATGNYGYTF
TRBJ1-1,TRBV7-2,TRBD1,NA,TGTGCCAGCAGCCGCCGACAGGGGGCGGCTGAAGCTTTCTTT,CASSRRQGAAEAFF
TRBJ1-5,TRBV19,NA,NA,TGTGCCAGTAGTATTTCGGGGATTCAGCCCCAGCATTTT,CASSISGIQPQHF
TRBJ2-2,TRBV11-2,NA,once,TGTGCCAGCAGCTTAGGGACAGAATACACCGGGGAGCTGTTTTTT,CASSLGTEYTGELFF
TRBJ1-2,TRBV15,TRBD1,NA,TGTGCCACCAGCAATACGTTGGTGGGCAGGGGGGGCTACACCTTC,CATSNTLVGRGGYTF
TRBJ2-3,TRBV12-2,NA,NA,TGTGCAAGTCGCTTGCAGCGGACTAGCGGGGCCACAGATACGCAGTATTTT,CASRLQRTSGATDTQYF
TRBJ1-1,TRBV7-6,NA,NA,TGTGCCAGCAGCACACAGGGGAACACTGAAGCTTTCTTT,CASSTQGNTEAFF
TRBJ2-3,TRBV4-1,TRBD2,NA,TGCGCCAGCAGCCAACGGACTAGCAAAAGCACAGATACGCAGTATTTT,CASSQRTSKSTDTQYF
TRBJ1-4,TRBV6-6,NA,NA,TGTGCCAGCAGTTGGGGACCGTGGGAAAAACTGTTTTTT,CASSWGPWEKLFF
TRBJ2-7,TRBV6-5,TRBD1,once,TGTGCCAGCAGCCGAGGACAGGCCCCTGGTTACGAGCAGTACTTC,CASSRGQAPGYEQYF
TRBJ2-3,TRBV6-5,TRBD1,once,TGTGCCAGCAGTCGGGACAGGAGCACAGATACGCAGTATTTT,CASSRDRSTDTQYF
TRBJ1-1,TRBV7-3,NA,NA,TGTGCCAGCAGCCCCTTCCGCGGGAACACTGAAGCTTTCTTT,CASSPFRGNTEAFF
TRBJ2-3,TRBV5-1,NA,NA,TGCGCCAGCAGCTTGTGGGGGGTCGGGACCGCCAGCACAGATACGCAGTATTTT,CASSLWGVGTASTDTQYF
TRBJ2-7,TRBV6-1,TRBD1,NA,TGTGCCAGCAGTGACCTTGACAGGGGGCGAGAGCAGTACTTC,CASSDLDRGREQYF
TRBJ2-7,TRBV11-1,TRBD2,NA,TGTGCCAGCAGCTCCTCCCGCTCTAGCGGGGGGTCCTCCTACGAGCAGTACTTC,CASSSSRSSGGSSYEQYF
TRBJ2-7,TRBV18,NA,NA,TGTGCCAGCTCACCTGGGACGGCTGGCTACGAGCAGTACTTC,CASSPGTAGYEQYF
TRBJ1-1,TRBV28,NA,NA,TGTGCCAGCGTGTTGGGGACTGAAGCTTTCTTT,CASVLGTEAFF